This record covers a single TCR beta chain. This clone was seen once. The antigen this receptor binds is unknown. No base-level quality is on record; no much larger clone is a single base apart. The data stem from a study of blood T cell repertoires in COVID-19 (dated by TCRdb to the early 2020s). With regard to the full study: Samples covering the acute and convalescent phases of COVID-19 were provided by collaborators in the United States, Italy and Spain. The material from the prospective study consisted of cDNA or gDNA derived from T cells, B-cell-depleted T cells, or PBMCs. The repertoires were released in a freely available public database intended as a resource for research on the immune response to SARS-CoV-2. The sample metadata nearly always contained a de-identified subject ID, COVID-19 status, age in years and sex. The dataset comprised deeply sampled blood TCRbeta repertoires from subjects exposed to, actively infected with, or recovered from COVID-19. Where HLA class I and class II types were available, the types were taken from metadata supplied by the sample provider, not from assay-based typing. The samples were drawn from two sources: the first 160 participants of the ongoing ImmuneRACE study, and 1,200 or so subjects contributed by 6 global collaborators.

The immunoSEQ Assay, a bias-controlled multiplex PCR, was used to amplify TCRbeta CDR3 regions from genomic DNA. The authors' analysis ran thus. The number of nucleated cells in each sample was estimated from the amplification of reference gene primers within the assay. Sequence reads were collapsed and filtered to measure the absolute abundance of every unique TCRbeta CDR3 rearrangement. For each sample, productive Simpson clonality was calculated as the square root of Simpson's diversity index over productive rearrangements. TCRdb carries this immuneACCESS record with in-frame sequences only. Its versions omit some clonotypes, under half of them owing to an unresolved V gene in the studies checked, with the rest unexplained. From that table come the V and J calls and clone size; the DNA was used to work out D and trimming. The sample table lists about 230,000 clones, approximately 83% of them with a count of one. Over 0.95% of the sample is in the top ten clones.

One collaborating source in Seattle enrolled patients during active infection and followed them longitudinally through the course of disease. Whole blood was collected in K2EDTA tubes by collaborating institutions according to the institutions' own protocols. For TCRbeta analysis, collaborators shipped samples in one of three forms: frozen whole blood, isolated PBMCs, or DNA extracted from either of those sample types. Study-level results and caveats: The amount of clinical and demographic metadata varied by source and participant and was provided uncurated.

Sample: peripheral blood. This TCR derives from a woman aged 25-40 years with COVID-19, enrolled during active disease.

The DNA sequence is TGTGCCAGCAGCTTAGTAGCGGGAGTCCAGATATACGAGCAGTACTTC. Translated, it reads CASSLVAGVQIYEQYF. The chain couples TRBV7-2 to TRBJ2-7; 9 central bases correspond to TRBD2. Reading from cysteine to phenylalanine, the CDR3 counts 16 amino acids. This entry keeps only the CDR3 DNA: 48 bases, framed from base 1. V is cut back by 1 base and J by 4 bases, with 8 bases in the junction unmatched. Via the germline V gene, CDR1 is SGHTA and CDR2 FQGNSA.